The 16 T cell receptor beta chains reported below all come from one sample, sequenced in a study of tumor and adjacent non-tumor tissue in lung cancer. The template was RNA from unsorted bulk tissue. A modified ARM-PCR protocol with three rounds of nested PCR amplified TCRbeta. TCRdb used MiXCR to reprocess the multiplex PCR reads, holding one entry per CDR3 protein. This sample carries over 100,000 distinct CDR3 sequences, roughly 74% of them seen once, and the ten largest clones take 37%. The specimen sequenced was lung tumor tissue. The receptors derive from a woman aged 55-70 years with non-small cell lung cancer.

To note about this clonotype: This likely comes from a read error, as the CDR3 has no conserved phenylalanine or tryptophan at its end. V usage is TRBV11-2 and J usage is TRBJ2-3; D is tentatively TRBD1 or TRBD2 (5 bases each). CDR3 length equals 15 residues. In germline, CDR1 is SGHAT, CDR2 FQNNGV. The ends were cut back, 4 bases at V and 3 bases at J, with 14 bases in the middle. In DNA, the CDR3 is TGTGCCAGCAGCTCCACCGGGACGGCAACAGATACGCAGTATTTA. Protein product: CASSSTGTATDTQYL.

A note on this clonotype: This could be a read error, since a much larger clone is one nucleotide away. V usage is TRBV4-1 and J usage is TRBJ2-7; D gene ambiguous. The CDR3 is 14 amino acids. Germline V gene data show CDR1 as MGHRA and CDR2 as YSYEKL. V gave up 4 bases and J gave up 4 bases, with 14 bases separating them. CDR3 region: CASSLCWSAYEQYF. CDR3 DNA sequence: TGCGCCAGCAGCCTGTGTTGGAGCGCTTACGAGCAGTACTTC.

Comments on this clonotype: Given a much more abundant clone one base away, this may be a read error. The V gene is TRBV4-3, the J gene TRBJ2-3, with 9 bases fitting TRBD1. Germline V gene data show CDR1 as LGHNA and CDR2 as YSLEER. The CDR3 covers 16 residues. The CDR3 coding sequence is TGCGCCAGCAGCTCAGGGACAGGGATTAACACAGTTACGCAGTATTTT. Translation gives CASSSGTGINTVTQYF.

On this clonotype itself: One end of the junction is discordant with germline, which a read error may explain. V gene TRBV11-2 combines with J gene TRBJ2-7; 7 bases map to TRBD2. This CDR3 comprises 15 residues. Germline V gene sequence: CDR1 SGHAT, CDR2 FQNNGV. In DNA form, the CDR3 reads TGTGCCACCAGCTGCGGGACTATCGGGAGCTACGAGCAGTACTTC. Translation: CATSCGTIGSYEQYF.

This clonotype is medium-sized by share. The chain uses TRBV13 and TRBJ1-3, with D possibly matching TRBD1 (5 bases). The V gene's germline CDR1 is PRHDT and CDR2 FYEKMQ (reference sequence). The CDR3 covers 15 residues. The germline V and J ends were trimmed by 3 bases and 0 bases, with 9 bases remaining between them. The CDR3 region has the DNA TGTGCCAGCAGCTTGTACAGGACCTCTGGAAACACCATATATTTT. The encoded protein is CASSLYRTSGNTIYF.

V usage is TRBV6-6 and J usage is TRBJ2-7; 9 bases fit TRBD1. CDR1 MNHNY and CDR2 SVGAGI come from the germline V gene (reference sequence). Trimming took 4 bases from V and 0 from J; bases not matched to a gene: 1. The CDR3 consists of 14 residues. In DNA, the CDR3 is TGTGCCAGCAGTTTGACAGGGGGCTCCTACGAGCAGTACTTC. This codes for CASSLTGGSYEQYF.

The chain couples TRBV11-2 to TRBJ1-2; possibly TRBD1 for D (5 bases). CDR1 and CDR2 (germline): SGHAT, FQNNGV. Between the trimmed V and J ends, which lost 7 bases and 4 bases, there was a span of 13 bases. The CDR3 sequence is 13 residues long. CDR3 protein: CASTLIGGYGYTF. As DNA, the CDR3 is TGTGCCAGCACACTAATCGGGGGCTATGGCTACACCTTC.

As regards this clonotype: A much larger clone lies a single base off, so this may be a read error. For the CDR3, the DNA is TGCGCCAGCAGCCCTAGGGAGGGCCGCGGATTAGCCGGGGAGCTGTTTTTT. Its translation is CASSPREGRGLAGELFF. V usage is TRBV4-1 and J usage is TRBJ2-2; TRBD2 agrees at 7 bases. Unmatched junction bases numbered 14, after V lost 4 bases and J lost 6 bases. CDR1 MGHRA and CDR2 YSYEKL come from the germline V gene. CDR3 size: 17 residues.

This clonotype was picked up one time. This sequence may be a read error, since a much larger clone differs from it by one base. The gene calls are TRBV12-5 and TRBJ2-2; D may be TRBD2 (5 bases). CDR3 size: 12 residues. Germline CDR1 is LGHNT and CDR2 is FRNRAP. CDR3 bases: TGTACTAGTAGGGTGAACACCGGGGAGCTGTTTTTT. Translated: CTSRVNTGELFF.

This clonotype was observed a handful of times. At one of its ends the junction is not consistent with the germline gene, which may arise from a read error. The chain recombines TRBV11-2 with TRBJ1-6; D gene uncertain. The CDR3 runs to 14 residues. Germline CDR1 SGHAT, CDR2 FQNNGV. DNA for the CDR3: TGTGCCAGCAGTTTAGAAGCAATTAATTCACCCCTCCAATTT. This sequence encodes CASSLEAINSPLQF. Complete variable domain (other parts from reference TRBV11-2 and TRBJ1-6): EAGVAQSPRYKIIEKRQSVAFWCNPISGHATLYWYQQILGQGPKLLIQFQNNGVVDDSQLPKDRFSAERLKGVDSTLKIQPAKLEDSAVYLCASSLEAINSPLQFGNGTRLTVT.

As regards this clonotype: An end of the junction differs from the germline gene, which may be a read error. This chain connects TRBV11-3 to TRBJ1-3; D call uncertain. Germline CDR1 and CDR2: SGHNT and YENEEA. CDR3 length: 13 amino acids. As DNA, the CDR3 is TGTGCCACCCGTGAAGACTCTGGAAACATCATATATTTT. Its translation: CATREDSGNIIYF.

Details on this clonotype: A read error may be the cause here, since a much bigger clone is one base away. This likely comes from a read error, as the CDR3 has no conserved phenylalanine or tryptophan at its end. The rearrangement joins TRBV20-1 to TRBJ2-1; the D is unclear. The CDR3 runs to 14 residues. V shed 3 bases and J shed 5 bases, with 14 bases lying between them. Germline loops: CDR1 DFQATT, CDR2 SNEGSKA (reference sequence). CDR3 in amino acids: CSASPQVNHNEQFL. CDR3 in DNA: TGCAGTGCTAGTCCCCAGGTGAATCACAATGAGCAGTTCCTC.

This chain connects TRBV12-3 or TRBV12-4 to TRBJ2-2; D is undetermined. The CDR3 consists of 14 residues. V was cut by 6 bases and J by 2 bases, with 10 bases left in between. The CDR3 DNA is TGTGCCAGCAGCCGCGCCCGTAACACCGGGGAGCTGTTTTTT. Amino acid sequence: CASSRARNTGELFF.

Concerning this clonotype itself: A much larger clone lies a single base off, so this may be a read error. The CDR3 carries no conserved terminal phenylalanine or tryptophan, so it likely arises from a read error. The V and J genes are TRBV11-2 and TRBJ2-1; D not certain. The CDR3 consists of 15 residues. The germline V and J ends were trimmed by 1 base and 4 bases, with 11 bases remaining between them. CDR1 is SGHAT, CDR2 FQNNGV, per germline. The CDR3 DNA is TGTGCCAGCAGCTTAGGGCAGCGAATTTACAATGAGCAGTTCCTC. Its protein product is CASSLGQRIYNEQFL.

As concerns this clonotype: Relative to the germline gene, one junction end is altered; a read error may explain this. The V and J genes are TRBV20-1 and TRBJ2-2, with D perhaps assigned TRBD1 or TRBD2 (6 bases each). The CDR3 has 15 amino acids. Looked up from germline, CDR1 is DFQATT and CDR2 is SNEGSKA (reference sequence). The CDR3 DNA reads as TGCAGTGCTAGAACCACAGGGCGGGACACCGGGGAGCTGTCCTTT. This codes for CSARTTGRDTGELSF.

This clonotype is judged medium-sized. The rearrangement uses TRBV6-2 or TRBV6-3 and TRBJ2-2; 10 nucleotides match TRBD1. The CDR3 is 17 residues long. The trim removed 6 bases at V and 4 bases at J, leaving 11 bases unmatched. Germline V lookup: CDR1 MNHEY, CDR2 SVGEGT. Here the CDR3 reads CASSGNKGQGGTGELFF. Written as DNA, the CDR3 is TGTGCCAGCAGCGGAAACAAAGGACAGGGGGGCACCGGGGAGCTGTTTTTT.